One sample yielded the 19 T cell receptor beta chains listed below, sequenced in a study of T-cell reconstitution after alpha-beta-depleted transplantation in children. Unique molecular identifiers were used to barcode this TCRbeta library. TCRdb reanalysed the PCR reads using MiXCR and keeps one entry per CDR3 protein. There are about 200,000 distinct CDR3 sequences in the sample; roughly 6% occur only once, and around 4.1% lies in the top ten. The source was PBMCs, collected before TCRalphabeta/CD19-depleted stem cell transplant. Receptors originate from a girl less than two years old with combined immunodeficiency, due to receive a stem cell transplant.

This clonotype was seen ten or more times. The rearrangement uses TRBV7-9 and TRBJ2-2; D call uncertain. V was cut by 5 bases and J by 3 bases, with 16 bases left in between. Germline CDR1 is SEHNR and CDR2 is FQNEAQ (reference sequence). The CDR3 is 16 amino acids. In DNA, the CDR3 is TGTGCCAGCAGCCTCACAGCTTACTGGGACACCGGGGAGCTGTTTTTT. It encodes CASSLTAYWDTGELFF.

There are many counts of this clonotype. V gene TRBV12-3 or TRBV12-4 combines with J gene TRBJ2-4, with 9 bases lining up with TRBD1. CDR3 length: 15 amino acids. With V trimmed by 4 bases and J by 9 bases, 10 bases remained unmatched. The CDR3 nucleotides read TGTGCCAGCAGTTCCCCCGGGACAGGGTGGAGCATTCAGTACTTC. This codes for CASSSPGTGWSIQYF.

In its sample, this clonotype was seen many times. The chain links TRBV20-1 to TRBJ2-5; a possible D gene is TRBD1 (6 bases). From germline, CDR1 is DFQATT and CDR2 SNEGSKA (reference sequence). The V end was cut by 4 bases, the J end by 5 bases, with 14 bases between. There are 13 residues in the CDR3. In DNA form, the CDR3 reads TGCAGTGCTACACAGGGACCAGGGGAGACCCAGTACTTC. Its protein is CSATQGPGETQYF.

This clonotype was observed at least ten times. The chain recombines TRBV29-1 with TRBJ2-1; no reliable D call. The ends were cut back, 2 bases at V and 9 bases at J, with 14 bases in the middle. The CDR3 length is 13 residues. CDR1 and CDR2 (germline): SQVTM, ANQGSEA. In nucleotides, the CDR3 is TGCAGCGTTGAACTACAGACTCCGACTGAGCAGTTCTTC. This sequence encodes CSVELQTPTEQFF.

In this sample, this clonotype turned up many times. The chain employs TRBV29-1 and TRBJ1-5, with D maybe TRBD1 (5 bases). The ends were cut back, 3 bases at V and 0 bases at J, with 12 bases in the middle. Germline loops: CDR1 SQVTM, CDR2 ANQGSEA. The CDR3 runs to 15 residues. The CDR3 DNA is TGCAGCGTTGATGGGGACCCGTATAGCAATCAGCCCCAGCATTTT. Amino acid sequence: CSVDGDPYSNQPQHF.

This clonotype occurred a few times. V and J are TRBV5-6 and TRBJ2-1; no firm D call. The CDR3 is made up of 16 amino acids. From germline, CDR1 is SGHDT and CDR2 YYEEEE. V gave up 0 bases and J gave up 0 bases, with 10 bases separating them. This CDR3 reads CASSLALVHSYNEQFF. The CDR3 DNA reads TGTGCCAGCAGCTTGGCTCTAGTCCACTCCTACAATGAGCAGTTCTTC. Full variable domain (missing parts from reference TRBV5-6 and TRBJ2-1): DAGVTQSPTHLIKTRGQQVTLRCSPKSGHDTVSWYQQALGQGPQFIFQYYEEEERQRGNFPDRFSGHQFPNYSSELNVNALLLGDSALYLCASSLALVHSYNEQFFGPGTRLTVL.

In its sample, this clonotype was seen many times. This chain links TRBV7-3 with TRBJ2-1; no reliable D call. The germline V gene encodes CDR1 SGHTA and CDR2 FQGTGA. The CDR3 sequence is 12 residues long. Between the trimmed V and J ends, which lost 1 base and 4 bases, there was a span of 2 bases. This chain's CDR3 is CASSLKYNEQFF. The CDR3 nucleotides read TGTGCCAGCAGCTTAAAATACAATGAGCAGTTCTTC.

This clonotype has at least ten counts. The chain carries TRBV12-3 or TRBV12-4 and TRBJ2-7; TRBD2 matches at 7 bases. The CDR3 runs 13 residues. The ends lost 8 bases at V and 4 bases at J; junction bases unmatched: 8. Here the CDR3 reads CASLGGSSYEQYF. As DNA, the CDR3 is TGTGCCAGCTTGGGGGGGAGTTCGTACGAGCAGTACTTC.

Many counts were recorded for this clonotype. This chain connects TRBV5-1 to TRBJ2-1; 7 nucleotides match TRBD1. CDR1 and CDR2 (germline): SGHRS, YFSETQ. The V segment lost 5 bases and the J segment 9 bases; nucleotides outside the gene matches: 17. CDR3 size: 16 residues. The CDR3 sequence is CASRSGDSSLRFEQFF. In DNA, the CDR3 is TGCGCCAGCAGAAGTGGGGACAGCAGTCTTAGATTTGAGCAGTTCTTC.

In its sample, this clonotype was seen many times. The chain joins TRBV7-8 to TRBJ2-7; TRBD2 matches at 7 bases. Germline CDR1 SGHVS, CDR2 FQNEAQ. After removal of 1 base from V and 3 bases from J, the junction contained 3 bases not matched to a gene. This CDR3 contains 14 residues. CDR3 bases: TGTGCCAGCAGCTTAGATTGGACTAGCTACGAGCAGTACTTC. It encodes CASSLDWTSYEQYF. The full variable domain, rest sourced from reference TRBV7-8 and TRBJ2-7, is GAGVSQSPRYKVAKRGQDVALRCDPISGHVSLFWYQQALGQGPEFLTYFQNEAQLDKSGLPSDRFFAERPEGSVSTLKIQRTQQEDSAVYLCASSLDWTSYEQYFGPGTRLTVT.

At least ten counts were recorded for this clonotype. This rearrangement joins TRBV12-3 or TRBV12-4 to TRBJ2-1, with 7 bases aligning to TRBD2. The V gene end was trimmed by 0 bases and the J gene end by 8 bases; junction bases not matched to a gene: 4. The CDR3 totals 14 residues. The CDR3 DNA reads as TGTGCCAGCAGTTTAGCAGCGGGGAGCCATGAGCAGTTCTTC. Encoded protein: CASSLAAGSHEQFF.

This clonotype was counted at least ten times. This rearrangement joins TRBV14 to TRBJ2-3; D ambiguous. The CDR3 has 15 amino acids. V was pared by 1 base and J by 4 bases, with 12 bases between. Germline V gives CDR1 SGHDN, CDR2 FVKESK. The CDR3 bases are TGTGCCAGCAGCCAAGTCCGATACGACCCAGATACGCAGTATTTT. The encoded protein is CASSQVRYDPDTQYF.

This clonotype was observed many times. The rearrangement uses TRBV20-1 and TRBJ2-2, with D tentatively TRBD2 (6 bases). Germline V lookup: CDR1 DFQATT, CDR2 SNEGSKA (reference sequence). The CDR3 is 17 amino acids. V lost 3 bases, J lost 0 bases, and 17 bases lay in between. CDR3 DNA: TGCAGTGCTAGGGGGGGTTCTGGTGATCCGAACACCGGGGAGCTGTTTTTT. Amino acid sequence: CSARGGSGDPNTGELFF.

Comment on this clonotype: A single base separates this from a much larger clone, so it may be a read error. J is TRBJ2-2 and V is TRBV28; tentative D call: TRBD1 (6 bases). Trimming stripped 6 bases from V and 0 bases from J, with 11 bases between. Germline V CDR1 and CDR2: MDHEN, SYDVKM. This CDR3 is built from 15 residues. This chain's CDR3 is CASRTGQANTGELFF. CDR3 in DNA: TGTGCCAGCAGAACGGGACAAGCGAACACCGGGGAGCTGTTTTTT.

At least ten counts were recorded for this clonotype. The V call is TRBV2, the J call TRBJ2-2; D might be TRBD2 (6 bases). The CDR3 has 19 amino acids. V lost 7 bases to trimming and J lost 3 bases, with 27 bases between them. From germline, CDR1 is SNHLY and CDR2 FYNNEI. CDR3 protein: CASNRWRGPHDYYTGELFF. CDR3 DNA: TGTGCCAGCAACAGGTGGAGGGGTCCCCATGATTATTACACCGGGGAGCTGTTTTTT.

This chain links TRBV12-3 or TRBV12-4 with TRBJ2-7; the D gene is possibly TRBD2 (5 bases). CDR3 size: 15 residues. Trimming left V 3 bases short and J 3 bases short, with 15 bases between. CDR3 protein: CASSFGGKTDYEQYF. The CDR3 DNA follows: TGTGCCAGCAGTTTCGGAGGAAAAACGGACTACGAGCAGTACTTC.

This sequence joins TRBV6-2 or TRBV6-3 and TRBJ1-6, with 11 bases lining up with TRBD1. In germline, CDR1 is MNHEY, CDR2 SVGEGT. J was trimmed by 8 bases and V by 4 bases; bases with no gene match: 7. The CDR3 has 16 residues. DNA of the CDR3: TGTGCCAGCAGTTCACCCGGGACAGGGGGAGATTCACCCCTCCACTTT. Translation: CASSSPGTGGDSPLHF.

This clonotype was recorded at least ten times. The chain combines TRBV6-2 or TRBV6-3 with TRBJ2-7, with D tentatively TRBD2 (6 bases). CDR1 MNHEY and CDR2 SVGEGT come from the germline V gene. The V gene lost 7 bases and the J gene lost 1 base, with 23 bases spanning the gap. CDR3 length: 17 residues. CDR3: CASTQTGTADYSYEQYF. The DNA of the CDR3 is TGTGCCAGCACCCAGACCGGGACGGCGGACTATTCCTACGAGCAGTACTTC.

J is TRBJ2-1 and V is TRBV6-2 or TRBV6-3; D is uncertain. This CDR3 is built from 15 residues. From germline, CDR1 is MNHEY and CDR2 SVGEGT. Deletions cut 2 bases from V and 7 bases from J, with 15 bases between. The CDR3 spells CASSYVRYLGNEQFF. CDR3 in DNA: TGTGCCAGCAGTTACGTTAGGTACCTTGGGAATGAGCAGTTCTTC.